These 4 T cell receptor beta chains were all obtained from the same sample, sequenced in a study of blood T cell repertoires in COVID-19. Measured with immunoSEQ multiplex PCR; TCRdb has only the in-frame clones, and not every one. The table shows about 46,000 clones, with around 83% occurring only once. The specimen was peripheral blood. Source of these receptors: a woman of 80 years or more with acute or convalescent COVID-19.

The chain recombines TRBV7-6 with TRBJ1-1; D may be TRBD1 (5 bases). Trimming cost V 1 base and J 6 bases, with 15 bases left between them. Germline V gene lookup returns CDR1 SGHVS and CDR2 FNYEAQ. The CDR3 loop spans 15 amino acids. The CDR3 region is CASSLGGGVRAEAFF. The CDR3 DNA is TGTGCCAGCAGCTTAGGGGGAGGGGTGAGGGCTGAAGCTTTCTTT.

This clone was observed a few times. Here the CDR3 DNA reads TGCAGCGTTGAAGAGACAGGACGCCACTATGGCTACACCTTC. Translating gives CSVEETGRHYGYTF. This rearrangement joins TRBV29-1 to TRBJ1-2; a weak D match, TRBD1 (6 bases). Trimming left V 0 bases short and J 3 bases short, with 11 bases between. The CDR3 extends over 14 amino acids. The germline V gene encodes CDR1 SQVTM and CDR2 ANQGSEA.

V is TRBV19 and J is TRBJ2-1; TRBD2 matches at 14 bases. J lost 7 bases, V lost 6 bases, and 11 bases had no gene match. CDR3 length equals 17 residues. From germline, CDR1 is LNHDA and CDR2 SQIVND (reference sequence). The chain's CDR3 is CASSQSGLAGALNEQFF. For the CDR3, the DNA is TGTGCCAGTAGCCAATCGGGACTAGCGGGGGCCCTGAATGAGCAGTTCTTC.

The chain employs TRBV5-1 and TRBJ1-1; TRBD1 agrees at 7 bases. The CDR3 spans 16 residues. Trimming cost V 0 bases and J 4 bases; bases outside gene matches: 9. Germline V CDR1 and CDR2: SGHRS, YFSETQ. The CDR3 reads CASSLGQGRVSTEAFF. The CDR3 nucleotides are TGCGCCAGCAGCTTGGGACAGGGAAGGGTAAGCACTGAAGCTTTCTTT.